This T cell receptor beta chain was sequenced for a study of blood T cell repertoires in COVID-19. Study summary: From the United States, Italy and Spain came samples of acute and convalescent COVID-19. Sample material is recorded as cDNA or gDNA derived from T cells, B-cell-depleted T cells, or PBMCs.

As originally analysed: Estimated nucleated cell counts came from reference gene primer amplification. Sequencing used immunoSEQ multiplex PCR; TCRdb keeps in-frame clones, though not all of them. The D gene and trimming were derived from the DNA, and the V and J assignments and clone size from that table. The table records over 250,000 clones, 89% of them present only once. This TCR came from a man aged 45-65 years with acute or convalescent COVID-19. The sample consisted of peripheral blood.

The CDR3 loop reads CASSVGQGPPSYNSPLHF. For the CDR3, the DNA is TGCGCCAGCAGCGTGGGACAGGGGCCCCCCTCCTATAATTCACCCCTCCACTTT. The chain links TRBV5-1 to TRBJ1-6; TRBD1 matches 10 bases. This CDR3 region has 18 residues. V lost 4 bases and J lost 0; bases outside the gene matches: 7. In germline, CDR1 is SGHRS, CDR2 YFSETQ.